This TCR beta chain was recorded in a study of cytomegalovirus exposure and HLA in healthy donors (dated by TCRdb to about 2017). At the level of the whole study: In an earlier analysis of 550 to 750 of the donors, 276 Gb of sequence data and 117 million unique TCR beta sequences from about 179 million T cells were reported. An early release that covered some 640 HLA-typed donors contained approximately 300 gigabases of sequencing data and roughly 84 million unique TCR sequences. Of the roughly 410 genotyped donors, 81% were placed in the genetic ancestry cluster associated with self-reported Caucasian donors. The aim of the study was to test whether cataloging public T cell receptors could identify signatures of past pathogen exposure. The T cell repertoires of under 700 subjects were profiled by immunosequencing and related to cytomegalovirus serostatus. In addition to the first cohort of 666 subjects, a separate validation cohort of approximately 120 different subjects was used. To predict cytomegalovirus infection status, the study brought together high-throughput TCR immunosequencing, statistical association of individual TCRs with disease status, and machine learning. A later analysis re-analyzed previously published TCR beta repertoires from 550 to 700 donors and added high-resolution HLA genotyping to study TCR occurrence patterns. The later analysis used no new phenotypic data to find candidate immune exposures, relying instead on TCR beta sequences and their occurrence across donors. An earlier analysis of more than 450 of the donors used high-throughput TCR beta sequencing to judge whether each TCR beta V gene segment behaved as functional or pseudogenic. Alongside the repertoire data, information on donor age, sex, ethnicity and CMV serostatus was compiled. Genome-wide SNP genotypes for about three fifths of the roughly 700 donors were used in a later genetic analysis, which treated that subset as a discovery cohort. Every repertoire in the discovery cohort had been generated on one and the same sequencing platform. Class I and class II HLA loci were covered by the typing at four-digit resolution. The number of typed donors differed by locus: roughly 629-640 for A, B, C, DRB1 and DQB1; some 500 for DQA1; roughly 600 for DPA1; and 400 to 480 for DPB1. A handful of DR-DQ haplotypes were handled as single units for association and clustering because linkage in the cohort was strong. Among around 400 genotyped donors of the cohort, an average of 235,054 unique TCR beta nucleotide sequences were sequenced per donor, 15% to 20% of them non-productive.

The sample holds one count of this clone. Its target antigen remains unknown. No clone much larger than this one lies a single base away; base qualities are absent. The CDR3 sequence holds 14 residues, the cysteine and phenylalanine included. Just CDR3 DNA is preserved here, 42 bases in frame from base 1. V is trimmed back by 4 bases and J by 2 bases, and the junction contains 4 bases that no gene match accounts for. CDR1 and CDR2 (WSHSY, SAAADI) derive from the germline V gene. Points the paper makes about the study in general: Assigning TCR associations to individual alleles was difficult when HLA alleles, especially DR and DQ, strongly co-occurred. The classifier was reported to diagnose cytomegalovirus status with high specificity and sensitivity in both the original and validation cohorts. A further reported finding was that TCR beta sequences accurately predicted the HLA-A and HLA-B alleles for most subjects in the first cohort. The study listed 164 TCR beta chains as associated with cytomegalovirus. HLA typing was unavailable for some donors at each locus, so association tests used only the typed subset. In a later analysis, HLA-associated TCR beta chains showed more clonal expansion and lower generation probabilities than non-associated chains that were equally common. In a later analysis, 16,951 TCR beta sequences were associated with specific HLA alleles at a false discovery rate of 0.05. A later analysis found that TCR association rates varied across HLA loci, with DRB1 alleles showing the most associated TCRs and HLA-C alleles the fewest. In a later genetic analysis, fewer N-insertions in productive TCRs were reported among donors in an Asian-associated ancestry cluster than the roughly 640-donor mean. The presence/absence analyses assumed that sequencing depth was roughly uniform across donors, and that assumption may not be true. A later analysis reported that several top co-occurrence clusters appeared linked to parvovirus B19, influenza, CMV and Epstein-Barr virus. Correlated functional status among segregating V segments might be attributable to linkage disequilibrium, but an unknown experimental factor could not be ruled out. This cohort had only TCR beta chains sequenced, and the lack of alpha or paired-chain data limited which features could be detected. A group of highly shared sequence variants was considered likely to be a technical artifact of the sequencing pipeline. For the cohort, immune exposure information was limited to CMV serostatus. The authors suggested that the approach could potentially be extended to other disease states and immunological phenotypes. Some IMGT-functional V segments, including TRBV6-2 and TRBV6-3, could not be distinguished by the 87-base-pair reads and were therefore excluded. An association between a missense DCLRE1C variant and V-gene and J-gene trimming of TCR beta chains was found in a later genetic analysis and replicated in an independent cohort. While some public TCRs were present in many individuals, most TCR sequences turned up only very rarely across donors. In a later analysis, most CMV-associated TCR beta chains were found to appear HLA-restricted, with HLA associations seemingly driven largely by CMV exposure. A few of the identified cytomegalovirus-associated TCR beta chains were confirmed in vitro to be specific for cytomegalovirus antigens. Some 15 rarely observed V segments, including chromosome 9 orphons, were excluded from the earlier analysis of about 600 of the donors because counts were too low. In an earlier analysis of some 540 of the donors, most TCR beta V segments appeared in productive rearrangements about 87% or about 30% of the time, broadly matching IMGT annotations.

Library prep was done by the immunoSEQ multiplex PCR assay. For the multiplex PCR, a mixture combining 60 forward primers for TCR Vbeta segments and 13 reverse primers for TCR Jbeta segments was used. The CDR3 region of rearranged TCR beta genes was amplified from genomic DNA with a multiplex PCR assay. The Illumina HiSeq System was used to sequence the amplified TCR beta libraries as 87-base-pair reads. The source study handled its data this way. In a later analysis, tens of millions of unique TCR beta chains were counted across the 500 to 850 repertoires, and roughly 10 million of these chains were shared by at least two donors. A nearest-neighbor algorithm error-corrected the raw reads and collapsed the reads into unique sequences, merging closely related sequences to remove PCR and sequencing errors. To assign V, D and J gene segments, CDR3 sequences were aligned to IMGT reference sequences. For a sequence to be retained, a match of at least six nucleotides to both a V gene segment and a J gene segment was required. Rearrangements were classified as productive when the CDR3 lacked stop codons and remained in frame with V and J, and all other rearrangements were classified as non-productive. CDR3 was defined by IMGT convention, running from the second conserved V-encoded cysteine to the conserved J-encoded phenylalanine. The earlier analysis of about 610 of the donors excluded any sequence lacking an unambiguous match to a single V gene segment. An earlier analysis of a few hundred of the donors called V segments functional above 56.7% productive rearrangements and segregating when the between-donor standard deviation exceeded 5%. A statistical classification framework was built for diagnosing cytomegalovirus status from the catalog of TCR beta chain sequences. V and J gene assignment, in a later analysis, came from comparing TCR nucleotide sequences with IMGT/GENE-DB human TR gene sequences. The TCRdist pipeline was used in a later analysis to assign CDR3 sequences and most-parsimonious VDJ recombination scenarios. In a later analysis, each TCR beta chain was defined by its CDR3 amino acid sequence together with its V-gene family, and reads without a unique V-gene family were excluded. As a way to deal with suspected cross-contamination and a sequencing artifact, a later analysis dropped under 600 nucleotide sequences that were highly shared and had low generation probability. A later analysis calculated a clonal expansion index for each public chain from normalized within-repertoire ranks of inferred template counts. Generation probabilities in a later analysis came from a VDJ recombination model fitted to out-of-frame rearrangements, and those results were checked against IGoR. Hypergeometric tests were used in a later analysis to score TCR-TCR, TCR-HLA and TCR-CMV co-occurrence, with a repertoire-size bias correction applied to the TCR pairs. To estimate false discovery rates, a later analysis permuted the HLA or CMV assignments 20 times. A later analysis grouped co-occurring TCRs with DBSCAN, adding TCRdist sequence similarity when clustering within HLA-allele-positive subsets. For co-occurrence clustering, repertoires with fewer than 30,000 or more than 120,000 public chains were excluded, along with four to six repertoires with anomalous nucleotide sharing. The immuneACCESS repertoire file appears here via TCRdb, limited to in-frame rearrangements. These files lack a portion of the clones; in checked studies, under half of the deficit traces to unresolved V genes, and the cause of the others is not known. The D gene and trimming were derived from the DNA, and the V and J assignments and clone size from that table. The sample table records around 250,000 clones; approximately 80% of these occur just once. Roughly 7.4% of the sample is taken by the ten largest.

The cohort consisted of hundreds of healthy bone marrow donors. At the time of sampling, all cohort members were nominally healthy, though unrecorded immune exposures were likely present. The donor was CMV seropositive and belonged to the group of 250 to 350 seropositive cohort members. A peripheral blood sample was collected from each donor, and TCR beta sequencing was performed on peripheral blood mononuclear cells. The Qiagen DNeasy Blood Extraction Kit was used to extract genomic DNA from the blood cell samples. The sequencing input was PBMCs. The source of this sequence is an older woman in good health and CMV-seropositive. This chain joins TRBV10-2 to TRBJ1-2; TRBD1 matches 7 bases in the middle. DNA sequence: TGCGCCAGCAGTGCGACGACAGGGAACTATGGCTACACCTTC. This gives the protein CASSATTGNYGYTF.